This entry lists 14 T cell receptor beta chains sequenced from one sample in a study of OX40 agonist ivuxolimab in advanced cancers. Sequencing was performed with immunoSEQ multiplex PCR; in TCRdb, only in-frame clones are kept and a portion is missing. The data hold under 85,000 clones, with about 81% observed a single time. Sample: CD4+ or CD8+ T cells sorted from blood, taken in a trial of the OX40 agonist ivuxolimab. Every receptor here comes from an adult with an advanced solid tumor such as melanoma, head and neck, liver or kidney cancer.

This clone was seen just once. CDR3: CAISEEGRRGEQFF. The CDR3 DNA is TGTGCCATCAGTGAGGAGGGCAGGAGGGGTGAGCAGTTCTTC. The chain joins TRBV10-3 to TRBJ2-1, with D possibly TRBD2 on 6 matching bases. In germline, CDR1 is ENHRY, CDR2 SYGVKD. The ends were cut back, 2 bases at V and 9 bases at J, with 14 bases in the middle. The length of the CDR3 is 14 residues.

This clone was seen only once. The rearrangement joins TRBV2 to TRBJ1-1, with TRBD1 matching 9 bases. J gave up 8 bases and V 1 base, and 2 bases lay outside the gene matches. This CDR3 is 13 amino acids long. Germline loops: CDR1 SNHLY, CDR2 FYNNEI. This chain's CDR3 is CASSEVDRGEAFF. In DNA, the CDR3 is TGTGCCAGCAGTGAAGTGGACAGGGGAGAAGCTTTCTTT.

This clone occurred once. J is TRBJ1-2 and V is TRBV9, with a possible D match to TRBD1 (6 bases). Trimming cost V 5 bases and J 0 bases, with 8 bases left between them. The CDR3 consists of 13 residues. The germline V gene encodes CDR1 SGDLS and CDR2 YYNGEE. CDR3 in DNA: TGTGCCAGCAGTACAGGGACTAACTATGGCTACACCTTC. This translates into CASSTGTNYGYTF.

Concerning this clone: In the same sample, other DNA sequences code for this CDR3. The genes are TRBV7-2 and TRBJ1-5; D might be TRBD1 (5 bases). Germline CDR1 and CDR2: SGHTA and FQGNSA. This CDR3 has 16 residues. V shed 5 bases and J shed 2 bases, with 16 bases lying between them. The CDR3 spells CASSLGGARGNQPQHF. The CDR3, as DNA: TGTGCCAGCAGCCTTGGAGGGGCCCGGGGCAATCAGCCCCAGCATTTT.

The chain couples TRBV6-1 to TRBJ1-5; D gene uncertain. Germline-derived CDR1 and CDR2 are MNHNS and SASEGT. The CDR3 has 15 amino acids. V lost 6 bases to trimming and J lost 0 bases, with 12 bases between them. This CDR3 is CASRGWTHSNQPQHF. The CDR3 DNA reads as TGTGCCAGCAGGGGATGGACTCATAGCAATCAGCCCCAGCATTTT.

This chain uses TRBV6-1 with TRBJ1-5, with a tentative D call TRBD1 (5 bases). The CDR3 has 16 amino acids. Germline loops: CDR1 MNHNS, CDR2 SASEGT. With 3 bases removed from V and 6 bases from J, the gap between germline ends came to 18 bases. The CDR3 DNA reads TGTGCCAGCAGTGATCAGTTGGGGATCGGGGGTCAGCCCCAGCATTTT. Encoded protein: CASSDQLGIGGQPQHF.

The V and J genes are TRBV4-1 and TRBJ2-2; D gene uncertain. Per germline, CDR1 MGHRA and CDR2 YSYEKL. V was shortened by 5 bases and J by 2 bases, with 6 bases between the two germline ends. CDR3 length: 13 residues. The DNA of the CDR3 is TGCGCCAGCAGCGAATACAACACCGGGGAGCTGTTTTTT. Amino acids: CASSEYNTGELFF.

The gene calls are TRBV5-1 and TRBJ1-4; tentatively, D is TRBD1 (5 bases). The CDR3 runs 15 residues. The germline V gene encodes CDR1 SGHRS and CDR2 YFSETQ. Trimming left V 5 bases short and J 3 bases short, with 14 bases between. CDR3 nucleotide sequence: TGCGCCAGCAGGCGGGGCAGCCTGTCTAATGAAAAACTGTTTTTT. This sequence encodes CASRRGSLSNEKLFF.

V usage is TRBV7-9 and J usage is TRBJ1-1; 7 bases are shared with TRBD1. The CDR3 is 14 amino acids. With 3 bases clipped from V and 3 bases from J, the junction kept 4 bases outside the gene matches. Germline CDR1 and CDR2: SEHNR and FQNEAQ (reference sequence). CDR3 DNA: TGTGCCAGCAGCTTCGACAGGGCGGACACTGAAGCTTTCTTT. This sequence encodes CASSFDRADTEAFF.

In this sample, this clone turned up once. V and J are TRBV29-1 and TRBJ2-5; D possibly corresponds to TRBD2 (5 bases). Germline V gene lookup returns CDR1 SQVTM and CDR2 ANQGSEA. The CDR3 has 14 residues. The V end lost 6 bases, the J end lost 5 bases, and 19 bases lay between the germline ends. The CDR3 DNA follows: TGCAGCGTCGCCGGGGTGACCATAGGGGAGACCCAGTACTTC. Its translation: CSVAGVTIGETQYF.

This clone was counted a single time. CDR3 sequence (DNA): TGTGCCAGCAGCGTAGATAGGGGGGACACTGAAGCTTTCTTT. Protein product: CASSVDRGDTEAFF. This chain links TRBV9 with TRBJ1-1; D perhaps matches TRBD1 (6 bases). The CDR3 contains 14 residues. Germline V CDR1 and CDR2: SGDLS, YYNGEE. The V end lost 0 bases, the J end lost 3 bases, and 9 bases lay between the germline ends. The full variable domain, its missing parts supplied by reference TRBV9 and TRBJ1-1, is DSGVTQTPKHLITATGQRVTLRCSPRSGDLSVYWYQQSLDQGLQFLIQYYNGEERAKGNILERFSAQQFPDLHSELNLSSLELGDSALYFCASSVDRGDTEAFFGQGTRLTVV.

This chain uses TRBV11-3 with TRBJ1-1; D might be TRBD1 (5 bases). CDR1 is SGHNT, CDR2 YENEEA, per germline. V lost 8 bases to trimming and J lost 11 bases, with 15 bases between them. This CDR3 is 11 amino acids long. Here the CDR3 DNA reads TGTGCCAGCGGGACCGCCAAAAAGGCTTTCTTT. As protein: CASGTAKKAFF.

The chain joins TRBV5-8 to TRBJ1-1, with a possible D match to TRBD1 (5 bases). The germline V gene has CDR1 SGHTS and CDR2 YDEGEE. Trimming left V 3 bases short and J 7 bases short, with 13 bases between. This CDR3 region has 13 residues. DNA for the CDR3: TGTGCCAGCAGCTACCGGGACGATAATGAAGCTTTCTTT. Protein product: CASSYRDDNEAFF. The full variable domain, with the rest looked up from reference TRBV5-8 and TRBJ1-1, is EAGVTQSPTHLIKTRGQQATLRCSPISGHTSVYWYQQALGLGLQFLLWYDEGEERNRGNFPPRFSGRQFPNYSSELNVNALELEDSALYLCASSYRDDNEAFFGQGTRLTVV.

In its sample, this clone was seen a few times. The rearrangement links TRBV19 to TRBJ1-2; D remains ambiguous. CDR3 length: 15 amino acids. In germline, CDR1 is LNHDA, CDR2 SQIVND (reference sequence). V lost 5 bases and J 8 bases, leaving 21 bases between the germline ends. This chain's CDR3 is CASSVDLLGSGGYTF. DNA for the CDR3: TGTGCCAGTAGTGTGGACCTCTTGGGCTCGGGGGGCTACACCTTC. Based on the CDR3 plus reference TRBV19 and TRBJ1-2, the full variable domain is DGGITQSPKYLFRKEGQNVTLSCEQNLNHDAMYWYRQDPGQGLRLIYYSQIVNDFQKGDIAEGYSVSREKKESFPLTVTSAQKNPTAFYLCASSVDLLGSGGYTFGSGTRLTVV.